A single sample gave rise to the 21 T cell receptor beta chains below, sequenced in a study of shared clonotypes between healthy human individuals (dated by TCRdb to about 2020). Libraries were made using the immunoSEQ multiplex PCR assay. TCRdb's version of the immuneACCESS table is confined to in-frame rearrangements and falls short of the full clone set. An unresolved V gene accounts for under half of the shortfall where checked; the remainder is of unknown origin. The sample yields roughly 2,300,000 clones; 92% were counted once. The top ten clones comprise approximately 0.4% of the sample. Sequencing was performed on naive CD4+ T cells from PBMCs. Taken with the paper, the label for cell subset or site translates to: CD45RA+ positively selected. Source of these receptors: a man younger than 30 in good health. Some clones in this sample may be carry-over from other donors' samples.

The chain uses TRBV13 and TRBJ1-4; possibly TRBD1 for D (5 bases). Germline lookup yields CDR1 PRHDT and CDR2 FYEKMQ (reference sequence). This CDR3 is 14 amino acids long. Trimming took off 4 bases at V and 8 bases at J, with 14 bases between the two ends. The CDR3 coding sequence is TGTGCCAGCAGCTCACGAGGGGCAGGGGAAAAACTGTTTTTT. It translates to CASSSRGAGEKLFF. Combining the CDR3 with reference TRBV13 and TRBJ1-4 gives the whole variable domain AAGVIQSPRHLIKEKRETATLKCYPIPRHDTVYWYQQGPGQDPQFLISFYEKMQSDKGSIPDRFSAQQFSDYHSELNMSSLELGDSALYFCASSSRGAGEKLFFGSGTQLSVL.

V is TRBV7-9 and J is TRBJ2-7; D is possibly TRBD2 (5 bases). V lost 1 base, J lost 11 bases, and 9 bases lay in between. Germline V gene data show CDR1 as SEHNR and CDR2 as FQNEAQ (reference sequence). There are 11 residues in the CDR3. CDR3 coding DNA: TGTGCCAGCAGCTTAGGTTTGAGGGAGTACTTC. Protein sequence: CASSLGLREYF.

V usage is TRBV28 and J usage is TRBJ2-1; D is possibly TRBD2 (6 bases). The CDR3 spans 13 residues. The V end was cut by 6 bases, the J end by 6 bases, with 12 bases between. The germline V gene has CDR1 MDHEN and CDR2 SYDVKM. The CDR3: CASSRGTANEQFF. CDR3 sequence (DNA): TGTGCCAGCAGCCGCGGGACTGCCAATGAGCAGTTCTTC.

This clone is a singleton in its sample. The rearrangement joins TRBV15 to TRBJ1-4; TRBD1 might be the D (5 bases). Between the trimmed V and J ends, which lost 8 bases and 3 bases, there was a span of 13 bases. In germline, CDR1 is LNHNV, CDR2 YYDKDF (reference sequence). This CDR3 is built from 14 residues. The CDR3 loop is CATRGARANEKLFF. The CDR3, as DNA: TGTGCCACCCGAGGGGCGAGGGCTAATGAAAAACTGTTTTTT.

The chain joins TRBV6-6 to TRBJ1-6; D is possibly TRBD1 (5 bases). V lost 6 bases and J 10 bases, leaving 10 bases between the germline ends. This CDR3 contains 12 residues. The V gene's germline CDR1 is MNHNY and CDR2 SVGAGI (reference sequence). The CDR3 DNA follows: TGTGCCAGCAGCCGGGACTCCTCACCCCTCCACTTT. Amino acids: CASSRDSSPLHF.

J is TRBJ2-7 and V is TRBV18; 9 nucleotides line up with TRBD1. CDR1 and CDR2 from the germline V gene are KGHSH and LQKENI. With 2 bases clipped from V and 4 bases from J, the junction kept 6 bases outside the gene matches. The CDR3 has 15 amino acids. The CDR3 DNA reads TGTGCCAGCTCACCAGGAGGGACAGGGCAATACGAGCAGTACTTC. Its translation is CASSPGGTGQYEQYF.

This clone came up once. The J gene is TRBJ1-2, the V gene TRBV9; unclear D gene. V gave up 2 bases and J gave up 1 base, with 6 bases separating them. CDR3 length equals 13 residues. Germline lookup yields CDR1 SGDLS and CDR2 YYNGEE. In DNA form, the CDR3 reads TGTGCCAGCAGCGTGAGCATTAACTATGGCTACACCTTC. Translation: CASSVSINYGYTF.

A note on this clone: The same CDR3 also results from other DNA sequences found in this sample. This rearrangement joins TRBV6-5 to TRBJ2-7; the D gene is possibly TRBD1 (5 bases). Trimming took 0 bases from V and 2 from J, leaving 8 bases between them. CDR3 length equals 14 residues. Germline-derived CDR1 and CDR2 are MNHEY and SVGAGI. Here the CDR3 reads CASSYSRVTYEQYF. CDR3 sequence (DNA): TGTGCCAGCAGTTACTCCAGGGTTACCTACGAGCAGTACTTC.

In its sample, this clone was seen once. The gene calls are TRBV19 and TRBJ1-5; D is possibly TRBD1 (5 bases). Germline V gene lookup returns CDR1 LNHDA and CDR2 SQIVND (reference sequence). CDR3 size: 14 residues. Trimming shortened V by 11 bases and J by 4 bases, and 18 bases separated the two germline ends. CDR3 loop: CAGSSGTPNQPQHF. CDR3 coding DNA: TGTGCCGGGAGTTCCGGGACCCCTAATCAGCCCCAGCATTTT. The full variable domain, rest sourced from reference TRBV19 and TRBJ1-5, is DGGITQSPKYLFRKEGQNVTLSCEQNLNHDAMYWYRQDPGQGLRLIYYSQIVNDFQKGDIAEGYSVSREKKESFPLTVTSAQKNPTAFYLCAGSSGTPNQPQHFGDGTRLSIL.

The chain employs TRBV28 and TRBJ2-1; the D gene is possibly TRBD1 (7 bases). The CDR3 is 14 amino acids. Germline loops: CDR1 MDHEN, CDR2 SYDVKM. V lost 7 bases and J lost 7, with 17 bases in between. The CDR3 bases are TGTGCCAGCACCCCCAGGGGGGCAGGAAATGAGCAGTTCTTC. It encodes CASTPRGAGNEQFF.

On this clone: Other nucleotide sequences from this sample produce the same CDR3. CDR3 region: CASSSRGGYTF. The CDR3 region has the DNA TGTGCCAGCAGTTCCCGGGGAGGCTACACCTTC. The rearrangement joins TRBV28 to TRBJ1-2, with D unresolved. The germline CDR1 and CDR2 sequences are MDHEN and SYDVKM. This CDR3 region has 11 residues. Between the trimmed V and J ends, which lost 4 bases and 8 bases, there was a span of 8 bases.

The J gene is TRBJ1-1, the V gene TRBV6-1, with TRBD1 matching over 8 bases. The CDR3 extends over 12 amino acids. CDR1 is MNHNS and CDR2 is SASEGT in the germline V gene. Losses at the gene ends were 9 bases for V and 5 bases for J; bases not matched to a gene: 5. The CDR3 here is CARRTGCTEAFF. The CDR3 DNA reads TGTGCCAGAAGGACAGGGTGTACTGAAGCTTTCTTT.

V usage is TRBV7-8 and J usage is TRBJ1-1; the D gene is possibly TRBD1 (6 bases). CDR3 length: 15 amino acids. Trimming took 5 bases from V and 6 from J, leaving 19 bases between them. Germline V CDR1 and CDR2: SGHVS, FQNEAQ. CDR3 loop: CASSPERFQGPEAFF. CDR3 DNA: TGTGCCAGCAGCCCAGAGAGGTTTCAGGGGCCTGAAGCTTTCTTT.

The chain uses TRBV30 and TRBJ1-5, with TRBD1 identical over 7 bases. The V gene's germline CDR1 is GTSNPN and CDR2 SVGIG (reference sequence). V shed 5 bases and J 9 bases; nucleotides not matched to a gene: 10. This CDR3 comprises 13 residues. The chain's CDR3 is CAWGGRGILPQHF. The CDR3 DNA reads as TGTGCCTGGGGAGGCAGGGGGATTCTGCCCCAGCATTTT.

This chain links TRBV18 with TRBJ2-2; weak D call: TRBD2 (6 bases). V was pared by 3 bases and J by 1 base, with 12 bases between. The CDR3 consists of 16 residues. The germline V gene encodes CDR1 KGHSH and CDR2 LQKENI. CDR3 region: CASSPQAGLNTGELFF. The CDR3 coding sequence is TGTGCCAGCTCACCCCAAGCGGGTTTGAACACCGGGGAGCTGTTTTTT.

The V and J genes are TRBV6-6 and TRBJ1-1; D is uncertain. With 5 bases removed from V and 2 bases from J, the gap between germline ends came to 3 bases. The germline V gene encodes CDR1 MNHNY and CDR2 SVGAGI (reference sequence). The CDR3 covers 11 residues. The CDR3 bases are TGTGCCAGCAGTCATAACACTGAAGCTTTCTTT. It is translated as CASSHNTEAFF.

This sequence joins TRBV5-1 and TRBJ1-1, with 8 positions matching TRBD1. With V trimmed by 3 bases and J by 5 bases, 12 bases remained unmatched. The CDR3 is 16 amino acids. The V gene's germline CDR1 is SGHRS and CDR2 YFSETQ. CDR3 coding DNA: TGCGCCAGCAGCTCCTTAACGACAGGGGATGTGACTGAAGCTTTCTTT. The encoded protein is CASSSLTTGDVTEAFF.

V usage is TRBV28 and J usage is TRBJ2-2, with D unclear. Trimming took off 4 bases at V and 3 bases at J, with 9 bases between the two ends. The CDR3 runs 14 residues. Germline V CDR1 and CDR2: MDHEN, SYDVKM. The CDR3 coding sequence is TGTGCCAGCAGTTCACGGAAACACACCGGGGAGCTGTTTTTT. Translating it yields CASSSRKHTGELFF. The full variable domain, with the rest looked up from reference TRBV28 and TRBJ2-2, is DVKVTQSSRYLVKRTGEKVFLECVQDMDHENMFWYRQDPGLGLRLIYFSYDVKMKEKGDIPEGYSVSREKKERFSLILESASTNQTSMYLCASSSRKHTGELFFGEGSRLTVL.

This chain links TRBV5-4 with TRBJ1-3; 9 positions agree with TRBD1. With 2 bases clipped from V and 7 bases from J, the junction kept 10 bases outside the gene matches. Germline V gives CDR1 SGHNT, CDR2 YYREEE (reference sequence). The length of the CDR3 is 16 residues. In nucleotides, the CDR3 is TGTGCCAGCAGCTTAATGGGACAGGGAGCTTGGAACACCATATATTTT. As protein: CASSLMGQGAWNTIYF.

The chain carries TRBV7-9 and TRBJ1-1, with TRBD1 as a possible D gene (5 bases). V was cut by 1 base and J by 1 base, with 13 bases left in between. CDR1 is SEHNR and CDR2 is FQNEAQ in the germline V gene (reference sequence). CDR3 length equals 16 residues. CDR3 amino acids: CASSLVADISNTEAFF. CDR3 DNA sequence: TGTGCCAGCAGCTTAGTAGCGGACATTTCGAACACTGAAGCTTTCTTT.

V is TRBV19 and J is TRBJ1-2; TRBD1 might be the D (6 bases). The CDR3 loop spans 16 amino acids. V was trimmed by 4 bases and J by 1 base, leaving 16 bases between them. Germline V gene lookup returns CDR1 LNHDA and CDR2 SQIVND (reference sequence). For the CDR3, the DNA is TGTGCCAGTAGTAAAAACCCATCGGACAGTAACTATGGCTACACCTTC. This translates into CASSKNPSDSNYGYTF.